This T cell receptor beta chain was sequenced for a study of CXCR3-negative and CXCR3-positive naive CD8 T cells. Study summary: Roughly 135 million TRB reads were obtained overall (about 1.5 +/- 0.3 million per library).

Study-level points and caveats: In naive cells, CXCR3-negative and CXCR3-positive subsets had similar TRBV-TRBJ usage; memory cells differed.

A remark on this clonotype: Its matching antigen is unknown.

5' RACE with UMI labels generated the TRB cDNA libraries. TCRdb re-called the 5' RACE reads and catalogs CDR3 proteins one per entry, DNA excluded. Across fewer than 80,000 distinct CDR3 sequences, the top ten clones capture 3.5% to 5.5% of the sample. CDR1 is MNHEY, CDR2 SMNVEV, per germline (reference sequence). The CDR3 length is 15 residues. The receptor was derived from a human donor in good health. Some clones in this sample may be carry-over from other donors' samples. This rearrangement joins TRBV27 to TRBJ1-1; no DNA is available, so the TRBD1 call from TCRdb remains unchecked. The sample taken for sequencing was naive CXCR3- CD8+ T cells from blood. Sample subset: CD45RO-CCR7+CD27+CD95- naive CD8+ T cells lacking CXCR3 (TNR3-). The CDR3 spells CASSLTGNGYTEAFF.